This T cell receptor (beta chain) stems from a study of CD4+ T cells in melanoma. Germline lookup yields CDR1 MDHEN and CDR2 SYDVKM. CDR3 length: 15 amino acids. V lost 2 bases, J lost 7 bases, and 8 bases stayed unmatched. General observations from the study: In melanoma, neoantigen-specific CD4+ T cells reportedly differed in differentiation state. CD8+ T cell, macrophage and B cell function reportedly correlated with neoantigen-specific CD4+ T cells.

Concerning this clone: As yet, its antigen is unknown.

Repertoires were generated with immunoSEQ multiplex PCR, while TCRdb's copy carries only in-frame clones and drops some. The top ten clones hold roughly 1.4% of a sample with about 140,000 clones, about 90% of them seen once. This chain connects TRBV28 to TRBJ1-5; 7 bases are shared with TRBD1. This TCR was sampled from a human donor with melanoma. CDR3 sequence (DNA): TGTGCCAGCAGTTTAATGGGACAGAGGGGACAGCCCCAGCATTTT. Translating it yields CASSLMGQRGQPQHF. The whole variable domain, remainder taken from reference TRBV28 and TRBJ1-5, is DVKVTQSSRYLVKRTGEKVFLECVQDMDHENMFWYRQDPGLGLRLIYFSYDVKMKEKGDIPEGYSVSREKKERFSLILESASTNQTSMYLCASSLMGQRGQPQHFGDGTRLSIL.